These 3 T cell receptor beta chains were all obtained from the same sample, sequenced in a study of siplizumab effects on memory and regulatory T cells. The antigens these receptors bind are not known. The assay was immunoSEQ multiplex PCR, and TCRdb's table has in-frame clones only and misses some. The sample carries about 13,000 clones, about two fifths recorded once. A roughly 6-day coculture at 37°C was performed with the mixed lymphocyte reaction cells. Sequencing was performed on CFSE-low (dividing) CD8+ T cells sorted from an allogeneic mixed lymphocyte reaction. These receptors came from a human donor in good health; the cells came from an allogeneic mixed lymphocyte reaction.

The chain has TRBV4-3 and TRBJ1-1, with 9 bases matching TRBD1. After removal of 4 bases from V and 4 bases from J, the junction contained 7 bases not matched to a gene. The CDR3 contains 15 residues. Per the germline V gene, CDR1 is LGHNA and CDR2 is YSLEER. CDR3 loop: CASSLRDRGSTEAFF. The CDR3 DNA follows: TGCGCCAGCAGCCTAAGAGACAGGGGGAGCACTGAAGCTTTCTTT.

In this sample, this clone is medium-sized (0.01 to 0.1%). This rearrangement joins TRBV30 to TRBJ2-1; 14 nucleotides line up with TRBD2. Per germline, CDR1 GTSNPN and CDR2 SVGIG (reference sequence). Losses at the gene ends were 0 bases for V and 12 bases for J; bases not matched to a gene: 7. The CDR3 runs 15 residues. The CDR3 here is CAWSVLGLAGVLQFF. In DNA, the CDR3 is TGTGCCTGGAGTGTCTTGGGACTAGCGGGAGTTTTGCAGTTCTTC.

V is TRBV28 and J is TRBJ2-2, with TRBD2 matching 9 bases. V lost 4 bases, J lost 1 base, and 10 bases stayed unmatched. The CDR3 runs to 18 residues. Germline CDR1 reads MDHEN; CDR2 reads SYDVKM. The CDR3 sequence is CASSSYNLSGGNTGELFF. CDR3 in DNA: TGTGCCAGCAGTTCCTATAATCTTAGCGGGGGGAACACCGGGGAGCTGTTTTTT.